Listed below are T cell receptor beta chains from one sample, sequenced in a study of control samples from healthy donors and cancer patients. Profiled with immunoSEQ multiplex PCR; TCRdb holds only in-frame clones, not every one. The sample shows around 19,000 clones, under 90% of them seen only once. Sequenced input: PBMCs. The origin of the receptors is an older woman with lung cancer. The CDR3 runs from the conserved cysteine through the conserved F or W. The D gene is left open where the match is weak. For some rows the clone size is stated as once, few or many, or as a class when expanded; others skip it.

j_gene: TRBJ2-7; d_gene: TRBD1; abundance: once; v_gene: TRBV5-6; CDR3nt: TGTGCCAGCAGCCCCGGGACAGGGGGAACCTACGAGCAGTACTTC; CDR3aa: CASSPGTGGTYEQYF
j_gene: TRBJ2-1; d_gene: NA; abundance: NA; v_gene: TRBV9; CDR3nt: TGTGCCAGCAGCGCCGGTAGCGGAAAGTGGAATGAGCAGTTCTTC; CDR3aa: CASSAGSGKWNEQFF
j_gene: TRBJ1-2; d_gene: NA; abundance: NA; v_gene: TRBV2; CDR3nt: TGTGCCAGCAGCGAAGGTGGCAGGGGAAACTATGGCTACACCTTC; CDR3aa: CASSEGGRGNYGYTF
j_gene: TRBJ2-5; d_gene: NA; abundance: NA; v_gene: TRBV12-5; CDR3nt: TGTGCTAGTGGTTTGGTACAGCAAGAGACCCAGTACTTC; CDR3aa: CASGLVQQETQYF
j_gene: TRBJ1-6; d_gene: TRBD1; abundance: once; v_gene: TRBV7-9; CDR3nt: TGTGCCAGCAGCTTTCGACAGGGGTCCTATAATTCACCCCTCCACTTT; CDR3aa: CASSFRQGSYNSPLHF
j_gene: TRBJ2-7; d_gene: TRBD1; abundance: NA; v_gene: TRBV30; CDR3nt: TGTGCCTGGGATCCGGGACAGGCTCCCTACGAGCAGTACTTC; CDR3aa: CAWDPGQAPYEQYF
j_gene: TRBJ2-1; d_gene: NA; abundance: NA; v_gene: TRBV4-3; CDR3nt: TGCGCCAGCAGCCAAGGTTCAGGGTACACTCCTACGGATGAGCAGTTCTTC; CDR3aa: CASSQGSGYTPTDEQFF
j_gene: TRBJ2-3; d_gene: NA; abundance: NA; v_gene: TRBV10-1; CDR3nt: TGCGCCAGCGGGCTCCGAGGAGAAGATACGCAGTATTTT; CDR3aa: CASGLRGEDTQYF
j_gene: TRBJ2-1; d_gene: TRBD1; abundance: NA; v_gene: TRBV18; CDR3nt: TGTGCCAGCTCACCTCGGGACAGGGTTGACTATGAGCAGTTCTTC; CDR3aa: CASSPRDRVDYEQFF
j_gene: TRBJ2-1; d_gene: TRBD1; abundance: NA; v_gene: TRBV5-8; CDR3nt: TGTGCCAGCAGCTGGGACAGCCAGCAGTTCTTC; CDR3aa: CASSWDSQQFF
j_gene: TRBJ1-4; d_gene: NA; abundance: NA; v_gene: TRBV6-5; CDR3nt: TGTGCCAGCAGGGACAGCGGAAATGAAAAACTGTTTTTT; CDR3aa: CASRDSGNEKLFF